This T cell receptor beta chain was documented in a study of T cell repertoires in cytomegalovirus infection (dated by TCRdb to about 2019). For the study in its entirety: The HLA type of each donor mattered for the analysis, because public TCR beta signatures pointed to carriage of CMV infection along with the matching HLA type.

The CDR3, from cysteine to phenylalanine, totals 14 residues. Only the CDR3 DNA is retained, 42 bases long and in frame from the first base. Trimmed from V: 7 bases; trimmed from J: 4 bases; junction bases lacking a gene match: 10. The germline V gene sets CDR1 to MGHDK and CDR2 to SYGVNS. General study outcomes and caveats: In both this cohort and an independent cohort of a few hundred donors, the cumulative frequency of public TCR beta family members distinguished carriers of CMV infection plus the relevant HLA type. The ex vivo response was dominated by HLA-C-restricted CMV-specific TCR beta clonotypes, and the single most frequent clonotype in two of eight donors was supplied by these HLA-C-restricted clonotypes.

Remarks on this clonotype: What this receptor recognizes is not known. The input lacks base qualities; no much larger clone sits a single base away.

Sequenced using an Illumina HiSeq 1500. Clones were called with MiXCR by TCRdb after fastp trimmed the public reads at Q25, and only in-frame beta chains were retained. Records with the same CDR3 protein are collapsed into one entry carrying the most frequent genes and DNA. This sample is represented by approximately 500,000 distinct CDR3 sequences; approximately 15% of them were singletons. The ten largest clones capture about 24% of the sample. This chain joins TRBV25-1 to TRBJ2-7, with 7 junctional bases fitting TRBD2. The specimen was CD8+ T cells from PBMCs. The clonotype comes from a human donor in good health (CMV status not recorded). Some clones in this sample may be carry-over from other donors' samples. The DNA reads TGTGCCAGCATGGACGAACTAGCGAGTTACGAGCAGTACTTC. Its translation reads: CASMDELASYEQYF.